The clone carrying this T cell receptor (beta chain) was seen a few times. Its antigen is still unknown. Attachment of unique molecular identifiers was made to individual cDNA molecules. Each CDR3 protein is one row after TCRdb ran MiXCR on the 5' RACE reads. Here the sample spans around 70,000 distinct CDR3 sequences, 12% being singletons. The sample originates from a study of early T cells in non-severe SARS-CoV-2 infection. Whole-study context: Chains from this unsorted whole-blood bulk RNA could not be paired. General observations from the study: VDJdb-based annotation leaned toward anti-spike CD8 responses and missed private and CD4 specificities.

J gave up 8 bases and V 3 bases, and 10 bases lay outside the gene matches. Per germline, CDR1 LGHDT and CDR2 YNNKEL (reference sequence). The CDR3 is 15 residues long. J is TRBJ2-3 and V is TRBV3-1; 8 bases are a match to TRBD2. The sequence was collected from an adult who was a healthcare worker with PCR-confirmed SARS-CoV-2 infection or an uninfected control (not recorded which). The source material was whole blood. The CDR3 DNA reads as TGTGCCAGCAGCCAGGTGAAGCGGGGGTCCCCTACGCAGTATTTT. It codes for CASSQVKRGSPTQYF.